The 23 T cell receptor beta chains given below trace back to one sample, sequenced in a study of T-cell memory formation after mild COVID-19. TCRdb reprocessed the 5' RACE reads via MiXCR and lists one record per CDR3 protein. In the table there are approximately 580,000 distinct CDR3 sequences, around 21% of which are singletons. The sequencing sample was made of PBMCs or a T cell subset sorted from them (not recorded which). Receptors were obtained from an adult woman who had mild COVID-19 (a few samples of this study predate the infection). Cell type and time point are not known.

This sequence joins TRBV20-1 and TRBJ2-7; 13 nucleotides align to TRBD2. Germline V gives CDR1 DFQATT, CDR2 SNEGSKA (reference sequence). V lost 4 bases, J lost 0 bases, and 12 bases stayed unmatched. The CDR3 sequence is 18 residues long. The CDR3, as DNA: TGCAGTGCTATCAGGACTAGCGGGGGAGCCACCGGCTCCTACGAGCAGTACTTC. This gives the protein CSAIRTSGGATGSYEQYF.

This chain uses TRBV14 with TRBJ2-2; the D is unclear. Per the germline V gene, CDR1 is SGHDN and CDR2 is FVKESK. The CDR3 is 16 amino acids. The V end lost 4 bases, the J end lost 5 bases, and 17 bases lay between the germline ends. CDR3 in amino acids: CASSPVVGRRTGELFF. Here the CDR3 DNA reads TGTGCCAGCAGCCCGGTAGTCGGCAGAAGAACCGGGGAGCTGTTTTTT.

This clonotype was observed a few times. This chain connects TRBV5-4 to TRBJ2-7; TRBD2 might be the D (5 bases). In germline, CDR1 is SGHNT, CDR2 YYREEE (reference sequence). The CDR3 sequence is 15 residues long. The V end lost 0 bases, the J end lost 6 bases, and 16 bases lay between the germline ends. CDR3 DNA sequence: TGTGCCAGCAGCTTGGTGGGGAGCAGCTTGGTCGAGCAGTACTTC. Amino acid sequence: CASSLVGSSLVEQYF.

The genes are TRBV24-1 and TRBJ2-1; D might be TRBD1 (5 bases). V was cut by 1 base and J by 6 bases, with 12 bases left in between. The germline gives CDR1 KGHDR, CDR2 SFDVKD. The CDR3 sequence is 15 residues long. CDR3 bases: TGTGCCACCAGTGATTTAGGTTCCAGGGTCAATGAGCAGTTCTTC. Translated: CATSDLGSRVNEQFF.

This clonotype was detected only a few times. This CDR3 reads CATSDFSGRTGNEQFF. CDR3 nucleotides: TGTGCCACCAGTGATTTTAGCGGGAGAACAGGCAATGAGCAGTTCTTC. The J gene is TRBJ2-1, the V gene TRBV24-1, with 9 bases that match TRBD2. With V trimmed by 1 base and J by 6 bases, 6 bases remained unmatched. The V gene's germline CDR1 is KGHDR and CDR2 SFDVKD. The CDR3 is made up of 16 amino acids.

This clonotype occurred a few times. This chain uses TRBV15 with TRBJ1-1; D call uncertain. Deletions cut 4 bases from V and 10 bases from J, with 16 bases between. The CDR3 has 13 residues. Germline CDR1 and CDR2: LNHNV and YYDKDF (reference sequence). For the CDR3, the DNA is TGTGCCACCAGCACCCAACCCTCGGGCAGAGCTTTCTTT. It specifies CATSTQPSGRAFF.

This clonotype was detected a few times. V gene TRBV20-1 combines with J gene TRBJ2-7; the D gene is possibly TRBD2 (5 bases). Germline CDR1 reads DFQATT; CDR2 reads SNEGSKA (reference sequence). Deletions cut 4 bases from V and 0 bases from J, with 13 bases between. The CDR3 has 14 residues. The CDR3 DNA is TGCAGTGCTAAATCTAGCTTCCGCTCCTACGAGCAGTACTTC. Protein product: CSAKSSFRSYEQYF.

The rearrangement links TRBV25-1 to TRBJ2-7; D gene unclear. Germline values: CDR1 MGHDK, CDR2 SYGVNS. The V end was cut by 1 base, the J end by 7 bases, with 8 bases between. This CDR3 spans 12 amino acids. DNA of the CDR3: TGTGCCAGCAGTGAATTCTTGGGAGAGCAGTACTTC. Translating gives CASSEFLGEQYF.

The chain combines TRBV29-1 with TRBJ1-2, with D perhaps TRBD1 (5 bases). CDR1 and CDR2 from the germline V gene are SQVTM and ANQGSEA. This CDR3 is 13 amino acids long. Trimming removed 7 bases from V and 8 bases from J, with 20 bases in between. As DNA, the CDR3 is TGCAGCGCCACACACGAAACGGGGGAAGGCTACACCTTC. Its translation is CSATHETGEGYTF.

This clonotype was picked up a small number of times. The chain is built from TRBV3-1 and TRBJ1-6; 8 bases map to TRBD1. This CDR3 is built from 15 residues. In germline, CDR1 is LGHDT, CDR2 YNNKEL (reference sequence). V dropped 4 bases and J dropped 8; count of bases not matched to a gene: 7. The CDR3 coding sequence is TGTGCCAGCAGCCGTGGTGGACAGGGCTATTCACCCCTCCACTTT. Translating gives CASSRGGQGYSPLHF. The full variable domain, completed using reference TRBV3-1 and TRBJ1-6, is DTAVSQTPKYLVTQMGNDKSIKCEQNLGHDTMYWYKQDSKKFLKIMFSYNNKELIINETVPNRFSPKSPDKAHLNLHINSLELGDSAVYFCASSRGGQGYSPLHFGNGTRLTVT.

This clonotype was detected only a few times. The chain carries TRBV7-9 and TRBJ1-2, with D possibly matching TRBD1 (6 bases). The CDR3 runs to 18 residues. CDR1 and CDR2 from the germline V gene are SEHNR and FQNEAQ (reference sequence). V dropped 1 base and J dropped 5 bases, with 23 bases sitting between them. The CDR3: CASSLVPGQSLTRYGYTF. The DNA for the CDR3 is TGTGCCAGCAGCTTAGTACCGGGACAATCCCTCACGCGGTATGGCTACACCTTC.

This chain links TRBV30 with TRBJ2-2; 7 nucleotides match TRBD2. The germline V gene has CDR1 GTSNPN and CDR2 SVGIG (reference sequence). The CDR3 consists of 15 residues. Trimming cost V 4 bases and J 0 bases; bases outside gene matches: 5. DNA of the CDR3: TGTGCCTGGACAGCGGGGAGAGCGAACACCGGGGAGCTGTTTTTT. Its translation: CAWTAGRANTGELFF.

In this sample, this clonotype turned up a few times. The rearrangement joins TRBV4-1 to TRBJ2-3; no definite D call. The CDR3 has 15 amino acids. CDR1 and CDR2 (germline): MGHRA, YSYEKL. V gave up 2 bases and J gave up 2 bases, with 11 bases separating them. The CDR3 region is CASSQRHGSTDTQYF. The CDR3 nucleotides read TGCGCCAGCAGCCAACGTCATGGATCCACAGATACGCAGTATTTT.

The chain carries TRBV24-1 and TRBJ2-7; 7 positions agree with TRBD1. CDR3 length equals 14 residues. CDR1 KGHDR and CDR2 SFDVKD come from the germline V gene. The V gene end was trimmed by 5 bases and the J gene end by 4 bases; junction bases not matched to a gene: 7. CDR3 sequence: CATSGGGAGYEQYF. CDR3 coding DNA: TGTGCCACCAGTGGAGGGGGCGCAGGTTACGAGCAGTACTTC.

This clonotype came up many times. At one of its ends the junction is not consistent with the germline gene, which may arise from a read error. The V gene is TRBV5-1, the J gene TRBJ2-7; D might be TRBD1 or TRBD2, each matching 5 bases. The CDR3 runs to 14 residues. The germline CDR1 and CDR2 sequences are SGHRS and YFSETQ. The CDR3 here is CASSLGTASYEQYF. The CDR3 nucleotides read TGTGCCAGCAGTTTGGGGACGGCCTCCTACGAGCAGTACTTC. The whole variable domain, remainder taken from reference TRBV5-1 and TRBJ2-7, is KAGVTQTPRYLIKTRGQQVTLSCSPISGHRSVSWYQQTPGQGLQFLFEYFSETQRNKGNFPGRFSGRQFSNSRSEMNVSTLELGDSALYLCASSLGTASYEQYFGPGTRLTVT.

This clonotype has only one observation. This chain connects TRBV15 to TRBJ1-2; unclear D gene. The V end lost 0 bases, the J end lost 4 bases, and 3 bases lay between the germline ends. Germline V lookup: CDR1 LNHNV, CDR2 YYDKDF (reference sequence). CDR3 length: 12 amino acids. CDR3 DNA sequence: TGTGCCACCAGCAGAGACGCCTATGGCTACACCTTC. Residues: CATSRDAYGYTF.

This clonotype came up a few times. V gene TRBV7-6 combines with J gene TRBJ2-7, with D hard to call. Trimming removed 1 base at V and 7 bases at J, with 8 bases between. The CDR3 is 12 residues long. Looked up from germline, CDR1 is SGHVS and CDR2 is FNYEAQ. The CDR3 bases are TGTGCCAGCAGCTTAGACCATCAGGAGCAGTACTTC. As protein: CASSLDHQEQYF.

The chain carries TRBV20-1 and TRBJ2-7; 7 bases match TRBD2. The CDR3 covers 16 residues. V shed 5 bases, J shed 7 bases, and the junction held 20 bases outside the gene matches. Germline values: CDR1 DFQATT, CDR2 SNEGSKA (reference sequence). CDR3 coding DNA: TGCAGTGCTCGGGAGTATAGCGGGTTTGGCTATGGGGAGCAGTACTTC. Translating gives CSAREYSGFGYGEQYF.

The chain links TRBV7-9 to TRBJ2-7; TRBD2 matches 7 bases. Germline V gene data show CDR1 as SEHNR and CDR2 as FQNEAQ (reference sequence). The junction had 7 bases not matched to a gene; V was cut back by 11 bases and J by 0 bases. The CDR3 contains 13 residues. The CDR3 DNA sequence: TGTGCCTACCAGGGCGGGAGCTCCTACGAGCAGTACTTC. Translation gives CAYQGGSSYEQYF.

V is TRBV4-1 and J is TRBJ2-5; 9 bases fit TRBD2. Germline values: CDR1 MGHRA, CDR2 YSYEKL. The CDR3 has 17 residues. Trimming cost V 1 base and J 4 bases; bases outside gene matches: 10. The CDR3 sequence is CASSQVMGGGALETQYF. CDR3 DNA sequence: TGCGCCAGCAGCCAAGTGATGGGCGGGGGGGCTTTAGAGACCCAGTACTTC.

The chain has TRBV6-2 or TRBV6-3 and TRBJ2-1; 8 bases map to TRBD2. This CDR3 comprises 16 residues. Germline V gene sequence: CDR1 MNHEY, CDR2 SVGEGT. V trimming: 7 bases; J trimming: 4 bases; junction bases outside the gene matches: 12. The CDR3 reads CASNWLGTRDYNEQFF. CDR3 bases: TGTGCCAGCAATTGGCTGGGGACTAGGGATTACAATGAGCAGTTCTTC.

This clonotype was observed a few times. CDR3 in DNA: TGCAGTGGTAGGGACCTCACCTACGAGCAGTACTTC. It translates to CSGRDLTYEQYF. This chain links TRBV20-1 with TRBJ2-7; tentatively, D is TRBD1 or TRBD2 (5 bases each). Trimming pared 7 bases from V and 2 bases from J, leaving 12 bases between. CDR3 length: 12 amino acids. The germline gives CDR1 DFQATT, CDR2 SNEGSKA (reference sequence).

The chain is built from TRBV12-3 or TRBV12-4 and TRBJ2-2; 8 nucleotides align to TRBD2. J was trimmed by 3 bases and V by 3 bases; bases with no gene match: 6. CDR3 length equals 16 residues. CDR3 protein: CASSFLTSGYTGELFF. CDR3 DNA sequence: TGTGCCAGCAGTTTTTTAACTAGCGGTTACACCGGGGAGCTGTTTTTT.